The 8 T cell receptor beta chains below were found in one sample sequenced in a study of T cells in Graves' hyperthyroidism and ophthalmopathy. It was RNA transcripts that yielded the amplified TCR beta CDR3 regions. The HTBI primer set drove a first-round RT-PCR of the TCR CDR3. Each CDR3 protein is one row after TCRdb ran MiXCR on the multiplex PCR reads. The sample records about half a million distinct CDR3 sequences, around 20% being singletons. The specimen sequenced was blood. Every receptor here comes from a man in his forties with Graves' ophthalmopathy.

The chain carries TRBV19 and TRBJ2-6; D unresolved. Per germline, CDR1 LNHDA and CDR2 SQIVND (reference sequence). The CDR3 sequence is 14 residues long. The V gene lost 8 bases and the J gene lost 0 bases, with 8 bases spanning the gap. CDR3 nucleotides: TGTGCCAGTTGGCAGGCCTCTGGGGCCAACGTCCTGACTTTC. Translated, it gives CASWQASGANVLTF.

This clonotype has a single count. This clone may be a read error of a much larger clone one base away. The chain is built from TRBV20-1 and TRBJ2-3, with 8 bases identical to TRBD2. Unmatched junction bases numbered 8, after V lost 5 bases and J lost 4 bases. The CDR3 loop spans 14 amino acids. CDR1 and CDR2 (germline): DFQATT, SNEGSKA (reference sequence). The CDR3 region is CSASQPGGSDTQYF. The CDR3 DNA follows: TGCAGTGCTTCCCAACCGGGGGGGTCAGATACGCAGTATTTT.

The CDR3 loop reads CASSSSTSGTPYNEQFF. The CDR3 bases are TGTGCCAGCAGCTCTAGCACTAGCGGGACGCCCTACAATGAGCAGTTCTTC. The V gene is TRBV7-2, the J gene TRBJ2-1, with TRBD2 identical over 10 bases. With 4 bases clipped from V and 2 bases from J, the junction kept 8 bases outside the gene matches. The CDR3 is made up of 17 amino acids. Per germline, CDR1 SGHTA and CDR2 FQGNSA.

Only a few counts were recorded for this clonotype. The chain recombines TRBV11-2 with TRBJ2-2, with D hard to call. Germline values: CDR1 SGHAT, CDR2 FQNNGV. The V gene lost 1 base and the J gene lost 6 bases, with 21 bases spanning the gap. The CDR3 runs 18 residues. CDR3 protein: CASSLVGWEVLFPGELFF. The CDR3 bases are TGTGCCAGCAGCTTAGTCGGTTGGGAAGTTCTTTTTCCCGGGGAGCTGTTTTTT.

The chain couples TRBV5-8 to TRBJ1-2, with unresolved D. The CDR3 contains 13 residues. Trimming cost V 2 bases and J 4 bases, with 9 bases left between them. Germline V CDR1 and CDR2: SGHTS, YDEGEE. The CDR3: CASSFEGGYGYTF. In DNA, the CDR3 is TGTGCCAGCAGCTTTGAGGGCGGCTATGGCTACACCTTC.

This clonotype occurred many times. This rearrangement joins TRBV18 to TRBJ1-1; D might be TRBD1 (5 bases). CDR3 size: 15 residues. The germline V gene has CDR1 KGHSH and CDR2 LQKENI. The V and J ends lost 3 bases and 1 base respectively, with 12 bases between them. CDR3 loop: CASSPRGVQNTEAFF. The CDR3 nucleotides are TGTGCCAGCTCACCGAGAGGGGTACAGAACACTGAAGCTTTCTTT.

This clonotype showed up many times. This chain joins TRBV12-3 or TRBV12-4 and TRBJ1-6; maybe TRBD1 (6 bases). The V end lost 6 bases, the J end lost 0 bases, and 12 bases lay between the germline ends. The CDR3 consists of 16 residues. The CDR3 sequence: CASRRTVSSYNSPLHF. The CDR3 DNA is TGTGCCAGCAGGCGGACAGTCAGCTCCTATAATTCACCCCTCCACTTT.

A note on this clonotype: At one of its ends the junction is not consistent with the germline gene, which may arise from a read error. The chain recombines TRBV7-9 with TRBJ2-7; D unclear. Germline V CDR1 and CDR2: SEHNR, FQNEAQ (reference sequence). This CDR3 has 11 residues. This CDR3 is CANSFNSEQYF. The CDR3, as DNA: TGTGCCAACAGCTTTAACAGCGAGCAGTACTTC.